The rows below give T cell receptor beta chains drawn from one sample of a study of T cell responses to AZD1222 COVID-19 vaccine. TCRdb keeps only in-frame clones here, not all; method: immunoSEQ multiplex PCR. The repertoire holds 79,000 or so clones, with more than 60% as singletons. The specimen was peripheral blood, collected 28 days after the second dose of the MenACWY control vaccine. These TCRs come from an adult who received the MenACWY meningococcal vaccine as a control. CDR3s include the opening cysteine and the closing phenylalanine or tryptophan. A D gene is named only where the DNA matches it firmly. The listing skips clone size in some rows; elsewhere it reads once, few, many or a size class.

clone_size,v_call,d_call,j_call,cdr3_nt,cdr3_aa
few,TRBV30,.,TRBJ2-2,TGTGCCTGGAGTTTTGGGGGGGAGCTGTTTTTT,CAWSFGGELFF
few,TRBV5-4,TRBD1,TRBJ1-2,TGTGCCAGCAGCGTTGGACAGGGGCTAAGGGGGGGCTACACCTTC,CASSVGQGLRGGYTF
.,TRBV3-1/TRBV3-2,.,TRBJ1-3,TGTGCCAGCAGCCGGACCAGGAATAGGGGATTCGGAAACACCATATATTTT,CASSRTRNRGFGNTIYF
.,TRBV2,TRBD2,TRBJ2-3,TGTGCCAGCAAAGGCGGACTAGCGGGAGGGGTAGATACGCAGTATTTT,CASKGGLAGGVDTQYF
.,TRBV11-2,TRBD2,TRBJ2-1,TGTGCCAGCAGCCATCCTAGCGGAGGGTACAATGAGCAGTTCTTC,CASSHPSGGYNEQFF
.,TRBV11-2,TRBD2,TRBJ2-1,TGTGCCAGCAGCTCTCGGGGGGGGAGCTCCTACAATGAGCAGTTCTTC,CASSSRGGSSYNEQFF
.,TRBV5-1,TRBD2,TRBJ2-7,TGCGCCAGCAGCCTGGGGGCTAGCGGGAGGACCGAGCAGTACTTC,CASSLGASGRTEQYF
.,TRBV28,.,TRBJ1-3,TGTGCCAGCGGGGGAAACACCATATATTTT,CASGGNTIYF
once,TRBV30,.,TRBJ1-2,TGTGCCTGGACCCAAGGGCCGGAGATCTATGGCTACACCTTC,CAWTQGPEIYGYTF
.,TRBV13,TRBD1,TRBJ2-1,TGTGCCAGCAGCACCGGGACAGGATGGAGCAATGAGCAGTTCTTC,CASSTGTGWSNEQFF
.,TRBV5-4,.,TRBJ2-1,TGTGCCAGCAGCTTTGAACGCGAGCAGTTCTTC,CASSFEREQFF
.,TRBV18,.,TRBJ2-1,TGTGCCAGCTCACCTAGTGGGGCCGCACTATTTTACAATGAGCAGTTCTTC,CASSPSGAALFYNEQFF
.,TRBV18,.,TRBJ2-3,TGTGCCAGCTCACCGGCAATAATCACAGATACGCAGTATTTT,CASSPAIITDTQYF
.,TRBV4-2,.,TRBJ1-2,TGTGCCAGCAGCCCCGGAGGGGAAGGCTATGGCTACACCTTC,CASSPGGEGYGYTF
.,TRBV19,.,TRBJ2-3,TGTGCCAGTAGTAAAAACCCCACAGATACGCAGTATTTT,CASSKNPTDTQYF
.,TRBV7-2,TRBD2,TRBJ2-7,TGTGCCAGCAGCTCCACCCAATTGACTAGCGGGACTAACGAGCAGTACTTC,CASSSTQLTSGTNEQYF
.,TRBV6-5,.,TRBJ1-2,TGTGCCAGCAGGACAACTAACTATGGCTACACCTTC,CASRTTNYGYTF